These 29 T cell receptor beta chains came from one sample sequenced in a study of T cell clonotyping in hematopoietic cell transplantation (dated by TCRdb to about 2021). The time point label for this specimen denotes: 30 days after allo-HCT. Preparation of the library involved the immunoSEQ multiplex PCR assay. TCRdb's version of the immuneACCESS table is confined to in-frame rearrangements and falls short of the full clone set. An unresolved V gene accounts for under half of the shortfall where checked; the remainder is of unknown origin. Here the sample has 4,000 to 4,500 clones; around 95% occur a single time. The top ten clonotypes cover approximately 0.88% of the sample. Here the sequenced sample was PBMCs, taken 30 days after allogeneic stem cell transplant. Receptors originate from a male patient in his forties or fifties who had an allogeneic stem cell transplant from a related donor, so the T cells may come from the graft donor. Some clones in this sample may be carry-over from other donors' samples.

The V call is TRBV2, the J call TRBJ1-3; 7 nucleotides match TRBD1. Germline values: CDR1 SNHLY, CDR2 FYNNEI. Trimming at V came to 6 bases and at J to 2 bases, leaving 4 bases not matched to a gene. The length of the CDR3 is 14 residues. The DNA of the CDR3 is TGTGCCAGCAGGGCCGGGACAGCTGGAAACACCATATATTTT. Its translation: CASRAGTAGNTIYF.

The rearrangement links TRBV7-2 to TRBJ2-7; a possible D gene is TRBD2 (5 bases). V lost 5 bases and J 6 bases, leaving 20 bases between the germline ends. The length of the CDR3 is 15 residues. The germline gives CDR1 SGHTA, CDR2 FQGNSA. CDR3 amino acids: CASSPRTALGSEQYF. CDR3 sequence (DNA): TGTGCCAGCAGCCCTCGGACTGCGCTCGGAAGCGAGCAGTACTTC.

This clone was found a few times. The CDR3: CASSPWDRGEAFF. In DNA, the CDR3 is TGTGCCAGCAGCCCCTGGGACAGGGGAGAAGCTTTCTTT. This chain joins TRBV11-3 and TRBJ1-1, with TRBD1 matching 10 bases. Germline CDR1 is SGHNT and CDR2 is YENEEA. V shed 5 bases and J 8 bases; nucleotides not matched to a gene: 5. The CDR3 covers 13 residues.

The genes are TRBV25-1 and TRBJ1-1; tentative D call: TRBD1 (5 bases). Trimming stripped 1 base from V and 0 bases from J, with 9 bases between. This CDR3 comprises 15 residues. CDR1 is MGHDK, CDR2 SYGVNS, per germline. DNA of the CDR3: TGTGCCAGCAGTGAATTGAGACAGATGAACACTGAAGCTTTCTTT. Translated: CASSELRQMNTEAFF.

This chain links TRBV30 with TRBJ2-7; D might be TRBD1 (6 bases). Germline V gene lookup returns CDR1 GTSNPN and CDR2 SVGIG (reference sequence). The CDR3 consists of 12 residues. The V end lost 1 base, the J end lost 2 bases, and 6 bases lay between the germline ends. Written as DNA, the CDR3 is TGTGCCTGGAGTGGACAGGCCTACGAGCAGTACTTC. Translation gives CAWSGQAYEQYF.

The chain couples TRBV11-3 to TRBJ2-1, with 8 bases matching TRBD2. The CDR3 extends over 15 amino acids. Germline V gene sequence: CDR1 SGHNT, CDR2 YENEEA. Trimming removed 5 bases from V and 8 bases from J; junction bases left unmatched: 11. CDR3 sequence reads: CASSPGGRGIDEQFF. Written as DNA, the CDR3 is TGTGCCAGCAGCCCGGGAGGGCGGGGTATCGATGAGCAGTTCTTC.

This clone was seen just once. This rearrangement joins TRBV5-4 to TRBJ1-3; tentative D call: TRBD1 (5 bases). The ends were cut back, 4 bases at V and 9 bases at J, with 17 bases in the middle. CDR3 length equals 14 residues. CDR1 and CDR2 from the germline V gene are SGHNT and YYREEE (reference sequence). As DNA, the CDR3 is TGTGCCAGCAGCCCCCGGCTGCAGGGCGGCACCATATATTTT. Translation gives CASSPRLQGGTIYF.

The J gene is TRBJ1-2, the V gene TRBV7-8, with D possibly TRBD1 on 5 matching bases. Trimming took off 3 bases at V and 3 bases at J, with 8 bases between the two ends. The CDR3 consists of 13 residues. Germline V lookup: CDR1 SGHVS, CDR2 FQNEAQ. The CDR3 loop is CASSLGTYYGYTF. For the CDR3, the DNA is TGTGCCAGCAGCTTGGGGACCTACTATGGCTACACCTTC.

This chain joins TRBV18 and TRBJ2-3; TRBD2 matches at 8 bases. The J segment lost 2 bases and the V segment lost 8 bases, leaving 6 bases of the junction unmatched. Germline CDR1 is KGHSH and CDR2 is LQKENI. This CDR3 contains 14 residues. CDR3 bases: TGTGCCAGCCGCGGGAGGCGGGTCACAGATACGCAGTATTTT. It encodes CASRGRRVTDTQYF.

This clone appeared once. CDR3 bases: TGTGCCACCGCGACAGCCCTTTATAGCAATCAGCCCCAGCATTTT. It specifies CATATALYSNQPQHF. The chain employs TRBV19 and TRBJ1-5; tentative D call: TRBD1 (5 bases). The germline CDR1 and CDR2 sequences are LNHDA and SQIVND (reference sequence). The CDR3 runs to 15 residues. V lost 10 bases, J lost 0 bases, and 16 bases lay in between.

The CDR3, as DNA: TGTGCCAGCAGTTCCCCAGACAGGGCAAATGAGCAGTTCTTC. Translation gives CASSSPDRANEQFF. V gene TRBV6-5 combines with J gene TRBJ2-1; 7 bases line up with TRBD1. The CDR3 runs to 14 residues. CDR1 MNHEY and CDR2 SVGAGI come from the germline V gene. With V trimmed by 4 bases and J by 7 bases, 7 bases remained unmatched.

This clone occurred once. This chain connects TRBV7-9 to TRBJ2-4, with a tentative D call TRBD1 (5 bases). The CDR3 runs to 15 residues. Germline values: CDR1 SEHNR, CDR2 FQNEAQ (reference sequence). The V gene lost 5 bases and the J gene lost 4 bases, with 15 bases spanning the gap. CDR3 nucleotides: TGTGCCAGCAGCCCTCCGACAGTTGCTAAAAACATTCAGTACTTC. Its translation is CASSPPTVAKNIQYF.

The V and J genes are TRBV9 and TRBJ1-1, with D possibly TRBD1 on 5 matching bases. Trimming took off 3 bases at V and 7 bases at J, with 10 bases between the two ends. This CDR3 comprises 12 residues. Germline CDR1 reads SGDLS; CDR2 reads YYNGEE. The CDR3 DNA is TGTGCCAGCAGCGACCCGACAGATGAAGCTTTCTTT. As protein: CASSDPTDEAFF.

This sequence joins TRBV7-9 and TRBJ2-2, with 7 bases matching TRBD1. There are 17 residues in the CDR3. Germline trimming cut 6 bases from V and 4 bases from J; bases unmatched to any gene: 14. Germline V gene sequence: CDR1 SEHNR, CDR2 FQNEAQ (reference sequence). The CDR3 region has the DNA TGTGCCAGCAGTTTCTCCCTAGGGGGCCCTGGCACCGGGGAGCTGTTTTTT. Translated: CASSFSLGGPGTGELFF. The full variable domain, rest sourced from reference TRBV7-9 and TRBJ2-2, is DTGVSQNPRHKITKRGQNVTFRCDPISEHNRLYWYRQTLGQGPEFLTYFQNEAQLEKSRLLSDRFSAERPKGSFSTLEIQRTEQGDSAMYLCASSFSLGGPGTGELFFGEGSRLTVL.

The gene calls are TRBV19 and TRBJ2-3, with D tentatively TRBD2 (5 bases). V was clipped by 2 bases and J by 2 bases, with 20 bases between them. The CDR3 runs 18 residues. CDR1 and CDR2 from the germline V gene are LNHDA and SQIVND (reference sequence). The CDR3 sequence: CASSITGWAAADTDTQYF. CDR3 nucleotide sequence: TGTGCCAGTAGTATAACGGGTTGGGCAGCGGCTGACACAGATACGCAGTATTTT. The entire variable domain, with the rest obtained from reference TRBV19 and TRBJ2-3, is as follows: DGGITQSPKYLFRKEGQNVTLSCEQNLNHDAMYWYRQDPGQGLRLIYYSQIVNDFQKGDIAEGYSVSREKKESFPLTVTSAQKNPTAFYLCASSITGWAAADTDTQYFGPGTRLTVL.

This chain joins TRBV4-3 and TRBJ1-6; a possible D gene is TRBD1 (5 bases). V shed 2 bases and J shed 0 bases, with 14 bases lying between them. This CDR3 is 18 amino acids long. From germline, CDR1 is LGHNA and CDR2 YSLEER. The CDR3 bases are TGCGCCAGCAGCCAAAGCAGGGTCCGCAGCTCCTATAATTCACCCCTCCACTTT. Encoded protein: CASSQSRVRSSYNSPLHF.

The CDR3 nucleotides read TGTGCCAGCAGCTTTGACCCAGATACGCAGTATTTT. Its translation is CASSFDPDTQYF. J is TRBJ2-3 and V is TRBV12-1. TRBV12-1 is marked as a pseudogene. CDR3 length: 12 amino acids.

The rearrangement joins TRBV5-1 to TRBJ2-7, with 7 bases fitting TRBD2. The J segment lost 5 bases and the V segment lost 4 bases, leaving 12 bases of the junction unmatched. CDR1 is SGHRS, CDR2 YFSETQ, per germline. The CDR3 loop spans 15 amino acids. CDR3 in amino acids: CASSLGLRTVDEQYF. CDR3 bases: TGCGCCAGCAGCCTGGGACTAAGGACTGTAGACGAGCAGTACTTC.

This clone was counted once. The genes are TRBV6-5 and TRBJ2-7, with D perhaps TRBD1 or TRBD2 (6 bases each). The V end was cut by 5 bases, the J end by 4 bases, with 15 bases between. The CDR3 extends over 14 amino acids. Per germline, CDR1 MNHEY and CDR2 SVGAGI. The CDR3 DNA reads TGTGCCAGCAGTAGGGGGACTTCTTTTTACGAGCAGTACTTC. Protein: CASSRGTSFYEQYF.

The V call is TRBV9, the J call TRBJ1-4, with D maybe TRBD1 (6 bases). V shed 4 bases and J shed 8 bases, with 15 bases lying between them. The germline CDR1 and CDR2 sequences are SGDLS and YYNGEE. The CDR3 sequence is 14 residues long. The CDR3 DNA follows: TGTGCCAGCAGCACGTCCTCCCAGGGGGAAAAACTGTTTTTT. It specifies CASSTSSQGEKLFF.

The genes are TRBV11-1 and TRBJ1-1, with D possibly TRBD1 on 6 matching bases. Trimming left V 1 base short and J 4 bases short, with 16 bases between. In germline, CDR1 is SGHAT, CDR2 FQDESV (reference sequence). The CDR3 has 16 amino acids. The CDR3 DNA is TGTGCCAGCAGCTTAGGCCCAGGGGTTACAGGCACTGAAGCTTTCTTT. The encoded protein is CASSLGPGVTGTEAFF.

CDR3: CASSASGTVGQPQHF. The CDR3 nucleotides read TGTGCCAGCAGCGCGTCCGGGACAGTTGGGCAGCCCCAGCATTTT. The chain has TRBV9 and TRBJ1-5; 7 bases agree with TRBD1. Germline assignment: CDR1 SGDLS and CDR2 YYNGEE. This CDR3 spans 15 amino acids. Trimming cost V 3 bases and J 7 bases; bases outside gene matches: 10. Variable domain in full (rest from reference TRBV9 and TRBJ1-5): DSGVTQTPKHLITATGQRVTLRCSPRSGDLSVYWYQQSLDQGLQFLIQYYNGEERAKGNILERFSAQQFPDLHSELNLSSLELGDSALYFCASSASGTVGQPQHFGDGTRLSIL.

Here the CDR3 reads CASSQGGRGRGNYGYTF. The CDR3 DNA follows: TGTGCCAGCAGCCAAGGGGGCAGGGGAAGGGGGAACTATGGCTACACCTTC. V gene TRBV13 combines with J gene TRBJ1-2; 7 nucleotides align to TRBD1. Per the germline V gene, CDR1 is PRHDT and CDR2 is FYEKMQ (reference sequence). With V trimmed by 5 bases and J by 2 bases, 14 bases remained unmatched. The CDR3 sequence is 17 residues long. Together with reference TRBV13 and TRBJ1-2, the CDR3 gives the full variable domain: AAGVIQSPRHLIKEKRETATLKCYPIPRHDTVYWYQQGPGQDPQFLISFYEKMQSDKGSIPDRFSAQQFSDYHSELNMSSLELGDSALYFCASSQGGRGRGNYGYTFGSGTRLTVV.

The chain uses TRBV7-9 and TRBJ2-5, with D possibly matching TRBD1 (5 bases). V was trimmed by 5 bases and J by 5 bases, leaving 12 bases between them. Germline V gene data show CDR1 as SEHNR and CDR2 as FQNEAQ (reference sequence). The CDR3 spans 13 residues. CDR3 coding DNA: TGTGCCAGCAGCCAAGGACACTGGGAGACCCAGTACTTC. Translation: CASSQGHWETQYF.

The chain links TRBV4-3 to TRBJ1-1, with D perhaps TRBD1 (5 bases). This CDR3 spans 13 amino acids. Germline CDR1 LGHNA, CDR2 YSLEER. Trimming stripped 2 bases from V and 6 bases from J, with 10 bases between. The CDR3 DNA reads as TGCGCCAGCAGCCAAACTCAGGGATCTGAAGCTTTCTTT. It encodes CASSQTQGSEAFF.

The V call is TRBV4-1, the J call TRBJ2-3; D is perhaps TRBD1 or TRBD2 (6 bases each). CDR1 is MGHRA, CDR2 YSYEKL, per germline. The CDR3 sequence is 19 residues long. Trimming pared 0 bases from V and 0 bases from J, leaving 19 bases between. The CDR3 protein is CASSQERGPRGLSTDTQYF. The DNA of the CDR3 is TGCGCCAGCAGCCAAGAAAGGGGACCCAGGGGACTCAGCACAGATACGCAGTATTTT.

The chain employs TRBV4-1 and TRBJ1-5; TRBD1 agrees at 7 bases. This CDR3 is 16 amino acids long. The junction had 6 bases not matched to a gene; V was cut back by 0 bases and J by 4 bases. Germline loops: CDR1 MGHRA, CDR2 YSYEKL. CDR3 region: CASSQEGGGQNQPQHF. The CDR3 DNA sequence: TGCGCCAGCAGCCAAGAAGGGGGCGGACAGAATCAGCCCCAGCATTTT.

V is TRBV4-1 and J is TRBJ2-2; 8 bases line up with TRBD1. Germline V gives CDR1 MGHRA, CDR2 YSYEKL. With 0 bases clipped from V and 4 bases from J, the junction kept 7 bases outside the gene matches. This CDR3 contains 17 residues. The CDR3 loop is CASSQDPRGPGTGELFF. The CDR3 DNA reads as TGCGCCAGCAGCCAAGACCCCAGGGGGCCGGGCACCGGGGAGCTGTTTTTT.

This chain uses TRBV9 with TRBJ2-5, with D perhaps TRBD1 or TRBD2 (6 bases each). CDR1 SGDLS and CDR2 YYNGEE come from the germline V gene. This CDR3 region has 16 residues. V lost 4 bases to trimming and J lost 7 bases, with 23 bases between them. The CDR3 DNA is TGTGCCAGCAGCCGCTTAGGGGGGAGCAGTGGAGTGACCCAGTACTTC. Translation gives CASSRLGGSSGVTQYF.